This T cell receptor beta chain comes out of a study of monozygotic twins with inflammatory bowel disease. Every TCR library consumed 3500 ng of total RNA. From its re-call of the 5' RACE reads, TCRdb lists each CDR3 protein once, without DNA. This table holds more than 350,000 distinct CDR3 sequences. The CDR3 has 15 residues. T cells were not sorted, and total RNA was isolated straight from whole blood. The sequenced sample consisted of blood. The clonotype was recovered from a human donor with ulcerative colitis or Crohn's disease, or a healthy co-twin of an affected twin (not recorded which). The chain combines TRBV21-1 with TRBJ2-7; TCRdb names TRBD2, which stays unverified in the absence of DNA. TRBV21-1 is designated a pseudogene. This CDR3 is CASSNSGTSPYEQYF.